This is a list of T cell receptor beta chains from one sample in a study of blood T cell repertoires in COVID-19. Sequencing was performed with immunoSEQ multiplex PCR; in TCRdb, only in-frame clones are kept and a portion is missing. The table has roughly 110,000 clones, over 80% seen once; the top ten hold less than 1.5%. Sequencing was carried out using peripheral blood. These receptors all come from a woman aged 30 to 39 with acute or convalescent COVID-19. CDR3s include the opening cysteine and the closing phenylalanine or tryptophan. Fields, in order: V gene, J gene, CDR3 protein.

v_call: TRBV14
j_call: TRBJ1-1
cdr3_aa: CASSRWTSMNTEAFF

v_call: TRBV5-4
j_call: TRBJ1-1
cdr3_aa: CASSTPREGNTEAFF

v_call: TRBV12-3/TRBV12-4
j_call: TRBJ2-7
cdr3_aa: CASSRGANYEQYF

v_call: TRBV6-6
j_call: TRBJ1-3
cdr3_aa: CASIPDSQGGNTIYF

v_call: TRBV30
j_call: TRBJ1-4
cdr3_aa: CAWSHYNGQAETNEKLFF

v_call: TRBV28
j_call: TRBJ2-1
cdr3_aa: CASSYRLAGVPEQFF

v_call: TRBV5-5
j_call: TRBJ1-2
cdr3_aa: CASSLLRDRVYGYTF

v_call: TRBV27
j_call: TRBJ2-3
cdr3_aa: CASSLGGLVYTDTQYF

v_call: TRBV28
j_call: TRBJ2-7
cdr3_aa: CASTSGAAYEQYF

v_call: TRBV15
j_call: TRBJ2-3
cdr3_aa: CATSRAETLSSTDTQYF

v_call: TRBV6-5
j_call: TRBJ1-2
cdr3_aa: CASSPYYGGEGYTF

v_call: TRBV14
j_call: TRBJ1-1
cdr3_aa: CASSQEGGGDGRLFMRTEAFF

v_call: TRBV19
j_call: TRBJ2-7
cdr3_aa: CASSSDWKRGSYEQYF

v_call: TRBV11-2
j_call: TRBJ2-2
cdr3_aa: CASSPGRRGGTGELFF

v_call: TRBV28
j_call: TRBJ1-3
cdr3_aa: CASRIDISSGNTIYF

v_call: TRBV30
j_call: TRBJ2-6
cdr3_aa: CAWSFSKSSGANVLTF

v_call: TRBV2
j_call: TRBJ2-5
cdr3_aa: CASSESRQQETQYF

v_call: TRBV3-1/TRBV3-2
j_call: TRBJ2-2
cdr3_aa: CASSHLRAANTGELFF

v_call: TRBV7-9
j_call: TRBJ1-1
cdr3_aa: CASSSSGIGTEAFF

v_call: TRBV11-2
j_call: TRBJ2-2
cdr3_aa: CASSEGLAGVPPNTGELFF

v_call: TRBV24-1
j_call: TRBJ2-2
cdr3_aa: CATSDPLGQGAHTGELFF

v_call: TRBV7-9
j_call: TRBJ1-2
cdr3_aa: CASNDDGAYGYTF

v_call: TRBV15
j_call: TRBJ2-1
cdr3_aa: CATSRPGTSGGAKQFF

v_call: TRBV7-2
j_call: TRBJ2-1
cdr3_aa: CASSSRLAGAGYNEQFF

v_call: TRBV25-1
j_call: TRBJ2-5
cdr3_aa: CASRGTSGQETQYF

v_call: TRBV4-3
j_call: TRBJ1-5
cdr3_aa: CASSLMRVSLVGSQHF

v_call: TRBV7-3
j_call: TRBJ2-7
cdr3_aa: CASSPPPCNHPGLSYEQYF

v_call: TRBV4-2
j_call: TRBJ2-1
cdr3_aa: CASSPHLAAAYNEQFF

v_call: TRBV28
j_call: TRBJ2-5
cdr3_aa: CASRQGGGETQYF

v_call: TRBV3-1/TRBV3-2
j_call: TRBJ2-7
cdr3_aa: CASSQGQIYEQYF

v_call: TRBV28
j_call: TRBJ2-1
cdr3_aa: CASSLGTPYNEQFF

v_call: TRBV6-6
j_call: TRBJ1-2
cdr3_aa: CASSTQYGYTF

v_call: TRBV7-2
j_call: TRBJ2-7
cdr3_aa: CASSTTGTSGYEQYF

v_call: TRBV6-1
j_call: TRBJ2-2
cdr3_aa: CASSGLAGKWTGELFF

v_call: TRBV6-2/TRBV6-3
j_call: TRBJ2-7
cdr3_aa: CASSLLEQGIDEQYF

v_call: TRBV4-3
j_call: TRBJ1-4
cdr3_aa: CASSQVARADEKLFF

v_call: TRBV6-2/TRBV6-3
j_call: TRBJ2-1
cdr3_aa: CASSRTGPHNEQFF

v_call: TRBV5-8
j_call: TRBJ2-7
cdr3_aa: CASSPWTAAYEQYF

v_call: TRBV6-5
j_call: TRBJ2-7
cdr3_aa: CASRTGANSYEQYF

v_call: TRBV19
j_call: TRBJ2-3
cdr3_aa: CASTEGGRVTDTQYF

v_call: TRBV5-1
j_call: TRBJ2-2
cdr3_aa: CASSLASGVTGELFF

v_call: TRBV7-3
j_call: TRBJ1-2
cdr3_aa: CASSPQGQDGYTF

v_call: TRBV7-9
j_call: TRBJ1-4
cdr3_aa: CASSLVGQGEKLFF

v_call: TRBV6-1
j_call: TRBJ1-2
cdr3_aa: CASSEGVEGHYGYTF

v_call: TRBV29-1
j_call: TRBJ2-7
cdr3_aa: CSVGLAGAVEQYF

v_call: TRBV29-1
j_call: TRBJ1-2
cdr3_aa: CSVTARDPYGYTF

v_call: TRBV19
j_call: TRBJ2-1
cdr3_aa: CASSPLAGAGSDNEQFF

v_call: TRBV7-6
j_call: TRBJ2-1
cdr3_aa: CASSLGQSWNEQFF

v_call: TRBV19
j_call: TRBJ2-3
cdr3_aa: CASTPVGTGGTDTQYF

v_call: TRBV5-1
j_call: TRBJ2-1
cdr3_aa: CASSLAGSAGAEFF

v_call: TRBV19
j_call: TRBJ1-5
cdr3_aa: CASSMGQGFQPQHF

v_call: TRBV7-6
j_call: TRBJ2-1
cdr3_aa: CASSSGGDSYNEQFF

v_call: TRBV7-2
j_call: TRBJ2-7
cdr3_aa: CASSLVRADVTGRDYEQYF

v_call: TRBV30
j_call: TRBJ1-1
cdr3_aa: CAWSGYREAFF

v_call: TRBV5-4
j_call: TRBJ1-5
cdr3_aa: CASSPGEGQPQHF

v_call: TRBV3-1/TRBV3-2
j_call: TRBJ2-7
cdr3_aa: CASSQSAWVELGTYEQYF

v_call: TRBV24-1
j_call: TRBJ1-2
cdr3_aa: CATSDGGQLYGYTF

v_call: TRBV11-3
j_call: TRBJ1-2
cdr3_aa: CASSPRTGVGYGYTF

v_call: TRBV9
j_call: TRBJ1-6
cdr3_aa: CASSAGGGINNSPLHF

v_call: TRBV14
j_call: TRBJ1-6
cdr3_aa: CASSLRQGRGGLNSPLHF